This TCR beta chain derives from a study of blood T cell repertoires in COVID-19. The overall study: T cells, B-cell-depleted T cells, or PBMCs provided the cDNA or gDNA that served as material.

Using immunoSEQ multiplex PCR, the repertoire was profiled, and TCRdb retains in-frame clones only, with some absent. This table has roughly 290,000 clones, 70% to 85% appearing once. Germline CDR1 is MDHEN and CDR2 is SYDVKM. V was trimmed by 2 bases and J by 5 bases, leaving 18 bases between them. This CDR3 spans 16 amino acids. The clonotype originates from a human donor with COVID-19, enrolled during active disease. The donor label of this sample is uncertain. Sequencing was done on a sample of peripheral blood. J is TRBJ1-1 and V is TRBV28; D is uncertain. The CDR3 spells CASSLGGSLVRTEAFF. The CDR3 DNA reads TGTGCCAGCAGTTTAGGTGGGTCTTTAGTGAGGACTGAAGCTTTCTTT.